The clone carrying this T cell receptor (beta chain) was seen a single time. Per the authors' pipeline: Sequence data from immunoSEQ were junction-only and lacked quality scores; consequently, filtering differed. Some clones are missing from TCRdb's copy, which holds only in-frame ones; the method was immunoSEQ multiplex PCR. The V and J calls and the clone size are those of that table, but D and trimming were determined from the DNA. The table lists 560,000 or so clones, around 96% of them singletons. CD45RO-negative, CCR7-selected cells formed the naive CD8 fraction, which excluded terminally differentiated effector memory CD45RA+ cells. This sample was included in a study of shared clonotypes between healthy human individuals. Germline loops: CDR1 MNHEY, CDR2 SMNVEV (reference sequence). The CDR3 is made up of 15 amino acids. Trimming took 3 bases from V and 0 from J, leaving 11 bases between them.

The TCR was taken from a woman aged 30 to 39 in good health. The rearrangement links TRBV27 to TRBJ2-5; D unresolved. Sequencing was carried out using naive CD8+ T cells sorted from blood. The DNA of the CDR3 is TGTGCCAGCAGTTTGGCGGCAGCAGACCAAGAGACCCAGTACTTC. Its translation is CASSLAAADQETQYF.